One sample yielded the 21 T cell receptor beta chains listed below, sequenced in a study of T cell responses to AZD1222 COVID-19 vaccine. Method: immunoSEQ multiplex PCR; TCRdb's copy keeps in-frame clones and lacks some. The table lists around 140,000 clones, 75% to 95% of them singletons. The source was peripheral blood, collected 28 days after the second AZD1222 dose. These receptors were obtained from an adult who received the AZD1222 COVID-19 vaccine.

The V gene is TRBV13, the J gene TRBJ1-3; D gene uncertain. Trimming took off 2 bases at V and 0 bases at J, with 11 bases between the two ends. There are 16 residues in the CDR3. Germline values: CDR1 PRHDT, CDR2 FYEKMQ (reference sequence). This CDR3 reads CASSLLMALSGNTIYF. The CDR3 nucleotides read TGTGCCAGCAGCTTACTTATGGCACTCTCTGGAAACACCATATATTTT.

V gene TRBV7-2 combines with J gene TRBJ2-1; 8 bases agree with TRBD1. Unmatched junction bases numbered 11, after V lost 5 bases and J lost 8 bases. Germline lookup yields CDR1 SGHTA and CDR2 FQGNSA. The CDR3 totals 15 residues. The CDR3 DNA follows: TGTGCCAGCAGCCCCCAGGGGGCAGGTTTCGATGAGCAGTTCTTC. It specifies CASSPQGAGFDEQFF. The full variable domain, in which reference TRBV7-2 and TRBJ2-1 provide the parts outside the CDR3, is GAGVSQSPSNKVTEKGKDVELRCDPISGHTALYWYRQSLGQGLEFLIYFQGNSAPDKSGLPSDRFSAERTGGSVSTLTIQRTQQEDSAVYLCASSPQGAGFDEQFFGPGTRLTVL.

This sequence joins TRBV12-5 and TRBJ1-4, with D tentatively TRBD1 (6 bases). Trimming took 5 bases from V and 13 from J, leaving 17 bases between them. The CDR3 runs to 13 residues. Germline CDR1 is LGHNT and CDR2 is FRNRAP. CDR3 nucleotide sequence: TGTGCTAGTGGTCCCCGAACAGGGTCGGGACTGTTTTTT. Translating gives CASGPRTGSGLFF.

V and J are TRBV7-9 and TRBJ2-3; 9 bases match TRBD1. V trimming: 4 bases; J trimming: 5 bases; junction bases outside the gene matches: 13. This CDR3 contains 17 residues. Germline assignment: CDR1 SEHNR and CDR2 FQNEAQ (reference sequence). The CDR3 protein is CASSSSRGQGKKDTQYF. Written as DNA, the CDR3 is TGTGCCAGCAGCTCTAGTCGGGGACAGGGAAAAAAAGATACGCAGTATTTT.

This chain joins TRBV18 and TRBJ1-4; tentative D call: TRBD1 (6 bases). CDR3 length equals 15 residues. In germline, CDR1 is KGHSH, CDR2 LQKENI. V shed 2 bases and J shed 8 bases, with 15 bases lying between them. The DNA of the CDR3 is TGTGCCAGCTCACCAATCCGGGGGCGAATAGAAAAACTGTTTTTT. Amino acid sequence: CASSPIRGRIEKLFF. Supplemented by reference TRBV18 and TRBJ1-4, the full variable domain reads NAGVMQNPRHLVRRRGQEARLRCSPMKGHSHVYWYRQLPEEGLKFMVYLQKENIIDESGMPKERFSAEFPKEGPSILRIQQVVRGDSAAYFCASSPIRGRIEKLFFGSGTQLSVL.

The chain is built from TRBV12-5 and TRBJ1-1, with D maybe TRBD1 (6 bases). The CDR3 is 14 amino acids. The germline V gene encodes CDR1 LGHNT and CDR2 FRNRAP. V was clipped by 4 bases and J by 0 bases, with 9 bases between them. CDR3 sequence: CASGSWTVNTEAFF. The CDR3 DNA sequence: TGTGCTAGTGGTTCGTGGACAGTGAACACTGAAGCTTTCTTT.

The V gene is TRBV7-6, the J gene TRBJ2-5; no firm D call. Trimming left V 0 bases short and J 1 base short, with 9 bases between. Germline V lookup: CDR1 SGHVS, CDR2 FNYEAQ. This CDR3 contains 15 residues. CDR3: CASSLASAVQETQYF. CDR3 nucleotide sequence: TGTGCCAGCAGCTTAGCGTCGGCGGTCCAAGAGACCCAGTACTTC.

The V call is TRBV29-1, the J call TRBJ1-2; D gene unclear. Trimming pared 5 bases from V and 5 bases from J, leaving 12 bases between. Germline loops: CDR1 SQVTM, CDR2 ANQGSEA. This CDR3 region has 12 residues. CDR3 region: CSVPHRAYGYTF. The CDR3 bases are TGCAGCGTTCCCCACCGGGCGTATGGCTACACCTTC.

The chain carries TRBV10-3 and TRBJ2-1; 11 bases fit TRBD2. Germline CDR1 ENHRY, CDR2 SYGVKD. V was clipped by 6 bases and J by 4 bases; unmatched bases: 5. This CDR3 is built from 15 residues. The CDR3 DNA is TGTGCCATCAGGGAGGGACTAGCGGAATACAATGAGCAGTTCTTC. Protein: CAIREGLAEYNEQFF.

The rearrangement joins TRBV19 to TRBJ1-3; no clear D. Trimming took off 6 bases at V and 3 bases at J, with 18 bases between the two ends. Germline V gives CDR1 LNHDA, CDR2 SQIVND (reference sequence). This CDR3 spans 16 amino acids. CDR3 sequence: CASRTGDRRFGNTIYF. In nucleotides, the CDR3 is TGTGCCAGTAGGACTGGGGATCGGAGATTTGGAAACACCATATATTTT. The whole variable domain, filled in from reference TRBV19 and TRBJ1-3, reads DGGITQSPKYLFRKEGQNVTLSCEQNLNHDAMYWYRQDPGQGLRLIYYSQIVNDFQKGDIAEGYSVSREKKESFPLTVTSAQKNPTAFYLCASRTGDRRFGNTIYFGEGSWLTVV.

J is TRBJ2-5 and V is TRBV19, with TRBD2 matching 13 bases. Losses at the gene ends were 6 bases for V and 0 bases for J; bases not matched to a gene: 7. This CDR3 contains 17 residues. Germline V lookup: CDR1 LNHDA, CDR2 SQIVND (reference sequence). This CDR3 is CASRGTSGNSYQETQYF. The CDR3 DNA sequence: TGTGCCAGTAGAGGGACTAGCGGGAACTCATACCAAGAGACCCAGTACTTC.

The chain links TRBV30 to TRBJ1-5; possibly TRBD1 for D (5 bases). The length of the CDR3 is 13 residues. From germline, CDR1 is GTSNPN and CDR2 SVGIG (reference sequence). Trimming left V 5 bases short and J 4 bases short, with 12 bases between. The CDR3 DNA reads TGTGCCTGGGAGGGAGGGACTAATCAGCCCCAGCATTTT. This gives the protein CAWEGGTNQPQHF.

V usage is TRBV27 and J usage is TRBJ1-5; no reliable D call. This CDR3 spans 16 amino acids. Per the germline V gene, CDR1 is MNHEY and CDR2 is SMNVEV (reference sequence). The ends were cut back, 4 bases at V and 4 bases at J, with 17 bases in the middle. The DNA of the CDR3 is TGTGCCAGCAGTTCCTTCAGGTCGAGAGGTAATCAGCCCCAGCATTTT. Protein: CASSSFRSRGNQPQHF.

The rearrangement uses TRBV5-8 and TRBJ2-1; the D gene is possibly TRBD2 (6 bases). This CDR3 is 17 amino acids long. Per the germline V gene, CDR1 is SGHTS and CDR2 is YDEGEE. The V end was cut by 0 bases, the J end by 2 bases, with 15 bases between. In DNA, the CDR3 is TGTGCCAGCAGCTTGGCCGAGGGCGGGGTCACCTACAATGAGCAGTTCTTC. It codes for CASSLAEGGVTYNEQFF.

The chain is built from TRBV27 and TRBJ1-5; D ambiguous. Looked up from germline, CDR1 is MNHEY and CDR2 is SMNVEV (reference sequence). This CDR3 contains 13 residues. V gave up 2 bases and J gave up 4 bases, with 6 bases separating them. CDR3 amino acids: CASSLNRNQPQHF. The CDR3, as DNA: TGTGCCAGCAGTTTAAATAGAAATCAGCCCCAGCATTTT.

This clone has just one count. The chain employs TRBV18 and TRBJ2-1; the match to TRBD1 covers 8 bases. CDR3 length: 15 amino acids. With V trimmed by 4 bases and J by 9 bases, 11 bases remained unmatched. CDR1 and CDR2 (germline): KGHSH, LQKENI. The CDR3: CASSRTGQGSTEQFF. The CDR3 nucleotides read TGTGCCAGCTCACGGACAGGGCAGGGCTCAACTGAGCAGTTCTTC.

The chain carries TRBV6-6 and TRBJ2-1; no clear D. The CDR3 runs 14 residues. Trimming pared 2 bases from V and 6 bases from J, leaving 11 bases between. The germline V gene has CDR1 MNHNY and CDR2 SVGAGI (reference sequence). CDR3 loop: CASSYRLGLNEQFF. CDR3 nucleotide sequence: TGTGCCAGCAGTTACCGGCTAGGGCTCAATGAGCAGTTCTTC.

V and J are TRBV5-1 and TRBJ1-2; 7 nucleotides agree with TRBD1. The V gene's germline CDR1 is SGHRS and CDR2 YFSETQ. This CDR3 spans 15 amino acids. The ends lost 3 bases at V and 1 base at J; junction bases unmatched: 6. DNA of the CDR3: TGCGCCAGCAGCTGGGGTACAGGGGATAACTATGGCTACACCTTC. It codes for CASSWGTGDNYGYTF.

V usage is TRBV4-3 and J usage is TRBJ2-3; 8 bases match TRBD2. Trimming took 4 bases from V and 0 from J; bases not matched to a gene: 3. Looked up from germline, CDR1 is LGHNA and CDR2 is YSLEER. This CDR3 spans 15 amino acids. The CDR3 DNA follows: TGCGCCAGCAGCCCTACTAGCGGTAGCACAGATACGCAGTATTTT. Amino acids: CASSPTSGSTDTQYF.

The J gene is TRBJ1-1, the V gene TRBV7-2; no clear D gene. The CDR3 runs 14 residues. Trimming took 1 base from V and 5 from J, leaving 11 bases between them. Germline V lookup: CDR1 SGHTA, CDR2 FQGNSA. CDR3 protein: CASSLVGRETEAFF. In DNA, the CDR3 is TGTGCCAGCAGCTTAGTTGGCCGGGAAACTGAAGCTTTCTTT. The full variable domain, its missing parts supplied by reference TRBV7-2 and TRBJ1-1, is GAGVSQSPSNKVTEKGKDVELRCDPISGHTALYWYRQSLGQGLEFLIYFQGNSAPDKSGLPSDRFSAERTGGSVSTLTIQRTQQEDSAVYLCASSLVGRETEAFFGQGTRLTVV.

The chain links TRBV19 to TRBJ1-4; the D gene is possibly TRBD1 (5 bases). This CDR3 comprises 16 residues. Germline V gene lookup returns CDR1 LNHDA and CDR2 SQIVND (reference sequence). Trimming took off 5 bases at V and 3 bases at J, with 16 bases between the two ends. For the CDR3, the DNA is TGTGCCAGTAGTGCAGATCCAGGGTTCCCTAATGAAAAACTGTTTTTT. Its translation is CASSADPGFPNEKLFF.